This TCR beta chain stems from a study of T cell responses to AZD1222 COVID-19 vaccine. Study information: Second-dose intervals of approximately 4 or approximately 12 weeks were pooled. Study-level findings and limits: Rises in breadth and depth of Spike-specific TCRs came after two AZD1222 doses.

Here immunoSEQ multiplex PCR was the method, and the copy in TCRdb shows in-frame clones only, minus some. The sample yields about 86,000 clones, about 92% seen once. Of note for this clone: Its antigen remains unknown.

CDR1 MDHEN and CDR2 SYDVKM come from the germline V gene. This CDR3 has 15 amino acids. J was trimmed by 3 bases and V by 7 bases; bases with no gene match: 12. The sequencing used peripheral blood, collected on day 0 of AZD1222 vaccination. The chain links TRBV28 to TRBJ2-7, with 7 bases that match TRBD2. This TCR derives from an adult in good health. The DNA of the CDR3 is TGTGCCAGCACCCGTGGCGGGAGCCTCGACTACGAGCAGTACTTC. Translating gives CASTRGGSLDYEQYF.